This T cell receptor beta chain is drawn from a study of shared clonotypes between healthy human individuals. Study summary: The people who gave samples were a couple of women and a few men aged 18 to 49.

Of note for this clone: This sample includes further DNA sequences coding for the same CDR3.

CDR1 is MGHRA and CDR2 is YSYEKL in the germline V gene. After removal of 1 base from V and 1 base from J, the junction contained 1 base not matched to a gene. The CDR3 totals 14 residues. DNA at about 200 ng, some 31,000 T cell genomes, went into sorted-subset replicate PCRs. TCRdb keeps only in-frame clones here, not all; method: immunoSEQ multiplex PCR. The profile shows 2 million to 2.5 million clones, around 95% of them singletons. The receptor's source is a man aged 18 to 29 in good health. The sample was naive CD4+ T cells sorted from blood. Specified subset: CD45RA+ positively selected. This chain connects TRBV4-1 to TRBJ2-7; 7 nucleotides align to TRBD2. CDR3 sequence reads: CASSQVGGSYEQYF. CDR3 bases: TGCGCCAGCAGCCAAGTCGGGGGGTCCTACGAGCAGTACTTC.